This TCR beta chain comes out of a study of blood T cell repertoires in COVID-19. Across the study: Material from acute and convalescent COVID-19 was sourced from the United States, Italy and Spain.

Here immunoSEQ multiplex PCR was the method, and the copy in TCRdb shows in-frame clones only, minus some. The repertoire has 70,000 to 95,000 clones, around nine tenths of them found once; the top ten carry about 3.9%. Germline loops: CDR1 MNHEY, CDR2 SVGAGI. V lost 9 bases and J lost 0, with 12 bases in between. This CDR3 is built from 14 residues. This clone showed up just a few times. The origin of this receptor is a woman aged 45-59 years in a cohort sampled during active COVID-19. The V and J genes are TRBV6-5 and TRBJ2-1, with D hard to call. The specimen was peripheral blood. This chain's CDR3 is CASWVGGSYNEQFF. The CDR3 nucleotides read TGTGCCAGTTGGGTTGGCGGCTCCTACAATGAGCAGTTCTTC.